Detailed here is one TCR beta chain. Measured with immunoSEQ multiplex PCR; TCRdb has only the in-frame clones, and not every one. The sample yields about 370,000 clones, more than 70% seen once. CDR1 is SGHKS, CDR2 YYEKEE, per germline (reference sequence). Trimming cost V 1 base and J 7 bases, with 12 bases left between them. This CDR3 is 13 amino acids long. These data belong to a study of blood T cell repertoires in COVID-19. The sample comprised peripheral blood. The chain couples TRBV5-5 to TRBJ2-7; maybe TRBD2 (5 bases). The receptor was isolated from a young woman with COVID-19, enrolled during active disease. The DNA of the CDR3 is TGTGCCAGCAGCTTGACTTTAGCGTGGGAGCAGTACTTC. This gives the protein CASSLTLAWEQYF.